The 24 T cell receptor beta chains presented below share a single source sample, sequenced in a study of shared clonotypes between healthy human individuals. Data came from immunoSEQ multiplex PCR; TCRdb stores just in-frame clones and leaves some out. The sample records about 2.4 million clones, approximately 92% being singletons. The sample was naive CD4+ T cells sorted from blood. The subset: CD45RA+ positively selected. These receptors were taken from a man between 18 and 29 years old in good health.

The rearrangement uses TRBV25-1 and TRBJ2-7, with TRBD1 identical over 9 bases. Germline CDR1 is MGHDK and CDR2 is SYGVNS. The V gene end was trimmed by 5 bases and the J gene end by 2 bases; junction bases not matched to a gene: 4. The CDR3 runs 14 residues. For the CDR3, the DNA is TGTGCCAGCAGTTCAGACAGGGGGGCCTACGAGCAGTACTTC. Amino acid sequence: CASSSDRGAYEQYF.

V gene TRBV7-9 combines with J gene TRBJ1-1; D is undetermined. The CDR3 is 14 amino acids. V was pared by 0 bases and J by 0 bases, with 5 bases between. Looked up from germline, CDR1 is SEHNR and CDR2 is FQNEAQ (reference sequence). This CDR3 reads CASSLAQLNTEAFF. In DNA, the CDR3 is TGTGCCAGCAGCTTAGCACAGTTGAACACTGAAGCTTTCTTT.

The V gene is TRBV4-3, the J gene TRBJ2-3; D not certain. Germline V CDR1 and CDR2: LGHNA, YSLEER. This CDR3 has 14 residues. V dropped 2 bases and J dropped 4 bases, with 10 bases sitting between them. The CDR3 here is CASSQSSVSDTQYF. The CDR3 DNA reads as TGCGCCAGCAGCCAAAGCTCGGTCTCAGATACGCAGTATTTT.

The gene calls are TRBV5-1 and TRBJ2-7; 8 positions match TRBD2. J was trimmed by 7 bases and V by 2 bases; bases with no gene match: 14. This CDR3 has 16 residues. From germline, CDR1 is SGHRS and CDR2 YFSETQ. CDR3 DNA: TGCGCCAGCAGCTTTCACCCGGGGGGGACCTCCCTGGAGCAGTACTTC. This gives the protein CASSFHPGGTSLEQYF.

The chain carries TRBV29-1 and TRBJ1-1, with D unclear. V was pared by 7 bases and J by 1 base, with 13 bases between. The CDR3 runs to 13 residues. The germline V gene encodes CDR1 SQVTM and CDR2 ANQGSEA. The CDR3 region is CSGRLGQNTEAFF. The DNA of the CDR3 is TGCAGCGGACGCTTAGGGCAGAACACTGAAGCTTTCTTT.

The V call is TRBV10-3, the J call TRBJ2-7, with D hard to call. Per germline, CDR1 ENHRY and CDR2 SYGVKD. The CDR3 contains 13 residues. The ends were cut back, 4 bases at V and 4 bases at J, with 11 bases in the middle. The CDR3 sequence is CAISVMSSYEQYF. The CDR3 region has the DNA TGTGCCATCAGTGTTATGAGCTCATACGAGCAGTACTTC.

The V and J genes are TRBV4-1 and TRBJ2-7; no reliable D call. The germline V and J ends were trimmed by 1 base and 0 bases, with 7 bases remaining between them. The germline V gene encodes CDR1 MGHRA and CDR2 YSYEKL. The CDR3 totals 14 residues. The CDR3 loop reads CASSQVLTSYEQYF. CDR3 in DNA: TGCGCCAGCAGCCAAGTACTGACCTCCTACGAGCAGTACTTC.

The chain couples TRBV7-2 to TRBJ2-7; 10 positions agree with TRBD1. The V gene end was trimmed by 4 bases and the J gene end by 0 bases; junction bases not matched to a gene: 0. Germline V gives CDR1 SGHTA, CDR2 FQGNSA. This CDR3 has 14 residues. As DNA, the CDR3 is TGTGCCAGCAGCTGGACAGGGGGCTCCTACGAGCAGTACTTC. Translated, it gives CASSWTGGSYEQYF.

V gene TRBV5-6 combines with J gene TRBJ1-1, with TRBD1 identical over 8 bases. This CDR3 contains 16 residues. Germline values: CDR1 SGHDT, CDR2 YYEEEE. V was pared by 3 bases and J by 5 bases, with 12 bases of the junction left unmatched. The DNA of the CDR3 is TGTGCCAGCAGCTGGGGGGACAGGCACCCTTTAACTGAAGCTTTCTTT. This gives the protein CASSWGDRHPLTEAFF.

This sequence joins TRBV27 and TRBJ2-3; 10 positions agree with TRBD2. The CDR3 contains 19 residues. The germline gives CDR1 MNHEY, CDR2 SMNVEV (reference sequence). The trim removed 3 bases at V and 0 bases at J, leaving 12 bases unmatched. The CDR3 is CASSFRLAGVLLSTDTQYF. CDR3 DNA: TGTGCCAGCAGTTTTAGGCTAGCGGGAGTTTTGTTAAGCACAGATACGCAGTATTTT.

This rearrangement joins TRBV5-1 to TRBJ2-2; the D is unclear. The ends were cut back, 3 bases at V and 7 bases at J, with 4 bases in the middle. In germline, CDR1 is SGHRS, CDR2 YFSETQ. This CDR3 is 11 amino acids long. CDR3 amino acids: CASSWGGELFF. For the CDR3, the DNA is TGCGCCAGCAGCTGGGGCGGGGAGCTGTTTTTT.

The chain has TRBV6-1 and TRBJ1-1; D call uncertain. The CDR3 is 14 amino acids. Germline V lookup: CDR1 MNHNS, CDR2 SASEGT. Trimming shortened V by 1 base and J by 0 bases, and 6 bases separated the two germline ends. The CDR3 spells CASSEVEVNTEAFF. CDR3 DNA sequence: TGTGCCAGCAGTGAAGTGGAGGTGAACACTGAAGCTTTCTTT.

V usage is TRBV18 and J usage is TRBJ2-6, with TRBD1 identical over 8 bases. Germline trimming cut 2 bases from V and 3 bases from J; bases unmatched to any gene: 3. The CDR3 length is 16 residues. Germline V gene lookup returns CDR1 KGHSH and CDR2 LQKENI. CDR3 sequence reads: CASSPDRGGGANVLTF. CDR3 bases: TGTGCCAGCTCACCAGACAGGGGAGGTGGGGCCAACGTCCTGACTTTC.

The chain recombines TRBV11-3 with TRBJ2-2, with a tentative D call TRBD2 (6 bases). The V gene lost 3 bases and the J gene lost 2 bases, with 16 bases spanning the gap. This CDR3 is 17 amino acids long. The germline gives CDR1 SGHNT, CDR2 YENEEA. In nucleotides, the CDR3 is TGTGCCAGCAGCTTCGAGGACGGGACTTATAACACCGGGGAGCTGTTTTTT. Residues: CASSFEDGTYNTGELFF.

The rearrangement uses TRBV6-1 and TRBJ1-2; a weak D match, TRBD1 (6 bases). Germline values: CDR1 MNHNS, CDR2 SASEGT. The CDR3 consists of 14 residues. V was clipped by 6 bases and J by 4 bases, with 15 bases between them. The CDR3 here is CASRDGQPPYGYTF. Written as DNA, the CDR3 is TGTGCCAGCAGAGACGGACAGCCACCCTATGGCTACACCTTC.

The chain has TRBV19 and TRBJ1-2; 7 bases fit TRBD1. V trimming: 7 bases; J trimming: 3 bases; junction bases outside the gene matches: 8. The CDR3 has 14 residues. From germline, CDR1 is LNHDA and CDR2 SQIVND (reference sequence). The CDR3 loop reads CASTMDRTYYGYTF. The DNA of the CDR3 is TGTGCCAGTACCATGGACAGGACGTACTATGGCTACACCTTC. Drawing the rest from reference TRBV19 and TRBJ1-2, the complete variable domain is DGGITQSPKYLFRKEGQNVTLSCEQNLNHDAMYWYRQDPGQGLRLIYYSQIVNDFQKGDIAEGYSVSREKKESFPLTVTSAQKNPTAFYLCASTMDRTYYGYTFGSGTRLTVV.

The chain carries TRBV5-8 and TRBJ1-2; TRBD1 matches 9 bases. V lost 6 bases and J lost 1; bases outside the gene matches: 7. The CDR3 covers 15 residues. Germline V gene sequence: CDR1 SGHTS, CDR2 YDEGEE. The CDR3 region is CASNPGQGHNYGYTF. The CDR3, as DNA: TGTGCCAGCAACCCGGGACAGGGCCATAACTATGGCTACACCTTC.

The chain recombines TRBV9 with TRBJ2-3, with TRBD2 identical over 12 bases. CDR3 length equals 17 residues. Per the germline V gene, CDR1 is SGDLS and CDR2 is YYNGEE. V lost 4 bases and J lost 3; bases outside the gene matches: 9. In DNA, the CDR3 is TGTGCCAGCAGCTTAAACCCCGGGACTAGCGGGACAGATACGCAGTATTTT. Translated: CASSLNPGTSGTDTQYF.

The chain combines TRBV27 with TRBJ2-2; unclear D gene. V was cut by 4 bases and J by 6 bases, with 12 bases left in between. Germline V gene sequence: CDR1 MNHEY, CDR2 SMNVEV (reference sequence). There are 14 residues in the CDR3. CDR3 bases: TGTGCCAGCAGTTCTGGGTCCCTAGCCGGGGAGCTGTTTTTT. It specifies CASSSGSLAGELFF.

This chain links TRBV19 with TRBJ1-2, with a tentative D call TRBD1 (6 bases). CDR1 LNHDA and CDR2 SQIVND come from the germline V gene (reference sequence). V shed 5 bases and J shed 3 bases, with 16 bases lying between them. This CDR3 has 15 amino acids. This chain's CDR3 is CASSPIVQGDYGYTF. In nucleotides, the CDR3 is TGTGCCAGTAGTCCCATCGTACAGGGCGACTATGGCTACACCTTC.

There are a few counts of this clone. The chain has TRBV25-1 and TRBJ1-2; D possibly corresponds to TRBD1 (6 bases). The CDR3 is made up of 14 amino acids. In germline, CDR1 is MGHDK, CDR2 SYGVNS. V lost 4 bases and J lost 4, with 13 bases in between. The CDR3 is CASSGRGRIYGYTF. The CDR3 nucleotides are TGTGCCAGCAGTGGACGGGGGCGGATCTATGGCTACACCTTC.

The rearrangement joins TRBV15 to TRBJ2-7; the D gene could be TRBD1 or TRBD2 (5 bases each). In germline, CDR1 is LNHNV, CDR2 YYDKDF (reference sequence). The CDR3 has 15 amino acids. Trimming removed 1 base at V and 4 bases at J, with 14 bases between. CDR3 sequence reads: CATSRGGTGRYEQYF. As DNA, the CDR3 is TGTGCCACCAGCAGAGGGGGGACGGGAAGATACGAGCAGTACTTC.

The gene calls are TRBV6-5 and TRBJ2-7, with D uncertain. The germline V and J ends were trimmed by 6 bases and 1 base, with 10 bases remaining between them. The CDR3 is made up of 13 amino acids. Germline CDR1 reads MNHEY; CDR2 reads SVGAGI. The CDR3 loop is CASSPPDSYEQYF. As DNA, the CDR3 is TGTGCCAGCAGCCCCCCCGATTCCTACGAGCAGTACTTC.

The chain uses TRBV30 and TRBJ2-5; 7 bases line up with TRBD1. The CDR3 is 12 residues long. Trimming took 3 bases from V and 5 from J; bases not matched to a gene: 3. Germline V CDR1 and CDR2: GTSNPN, SVGIG (reference sequence). The CDR3 DNA reads TGTGCCTGGAGGCAGGGGGTGGAGACCCAGTACTTC. The encoded protein is CAWRQGVETQYF.